The 32 T cell receptor beta chains below were found in one sample sequenced in a study of T cell responses to AZD1222 COVID-19 vaccine. The repertoire was sequenced with immunoSEQ multiplex PCR; TCRdb's copy has only in-frame clones and lacks some. The table shows more than 150,000 clones, with approximately 94% occurring only once. The sequenced sample was peripheral blood, obtained on day 0 of AZD1222 vaccination. Every receptor here comes from an adult in good health.

This chain joins TRBV15 and TRBJ1-1; D call uncertain. Germline CDR1 reads LNHNV; CDR2 reads YYDKDF (reference sequence). Trimming shortened V by 0 bases and J by 4 bases, and 3 bases separated the two germline ends. This CDR3 contains 12 residues. The CDR3: CATSRDLTEAFF. The CDR3, as DNA: TGTGCCACCAGCAGAGATCTCACTGAAGCTTTCTTT.

The chain joins TRBV7-2 to TRBJ2-2; TRBD2 matches at 12 bases. The junction had 3 bases not matched to a gene; V was cut back by 5 bases and J by 5 bases. Germline V gene lookup returns CDR1 SGHTA and CDR2 FQGNSA. This CDR3 is 15 amino acids long. The CDR3 is CASSKTSGRTGELFF. Here the CDR3 DNA reads TGTGCCAGCAGCAAGACTAGCGGGAGAACCGGGGAGCTGTTTTTT.

The V call is TRBV4-2, the J call TRBJ2-5, with TRBD2 matching over 11 bases. The germline CDR1 and CDR2 sequences are LGHNA and YNFKEQ. With V trimmed by 4 bases and J by 2 bases, 6 bases remained unmatched. CDR3 size: 16 residues. The CDR3 protein is CASSRLAGGVQETQYF. For the CDR3, the DNA is TGTGCCAGCAGCCGTTTAGCGGGAGGGGTACAAGAGACCCAGTACTTC.

The V gene is TRBV29-1, the J gene TRBJ1-2, with a possible D match to TRBD1 (5 bases). CDR1 and CDR2 from the germline V gene are SQVTM and ANQGSEA. V lost 0 bases and J lost 8, with 16 bases in between. The CDR3 consists of 14 residues. CDR3 loop: CSVEDQGFGDGYTF. Written as DNA, the CDR3 is TGCAGCGTTGAAGATCAGGGTTTTGGTGACGGCTACACCTTC.

The count of this clone is one. The gene calls are TRBV19 and TRBJ1-1; D possibly corresponds to TRBD1 (5 bases). The germline gives CDR1 LNHDA, CDR2 SQIVND (reference sequence). Trimming cost V 1 base and J 8 bases, with 11 bases left between them. The CDR3 loop spans 13 amino acids. DNA of the CDR3: TGTGCCAGTAGTATAGTTGGGGGAACCGAAGCTTTCTTT. Amino acids: CASSIVGGTEAFF.

V and J are TRBV28 and TRBJ2-2; tentatively, D is TRBD2 (6 bases). This CDR3 is built from 18 residues. Looked up from germline, CDR1 is MDHEN and CDR2 is SYDVKM. The V and J ends lost 2 bases and 3 bases respectively, with 19 bases between them. In nucleotides, the CDR3 is TGTGCCAGCAGTTTAATCGGGATCGGGAGACGGGACACCGGGGAGCTGTTTTTT. As protein: CASSLIGIGRRDTGELFF.

This clone showed up just once. The V and J genes are TRBV24-1 and TRBJ1-1, with D unresolved. The germline gives CDR1 KGHDR, CDR2 SFDVKD. The CDR3 totals 16 residues. The V and J ends lost 0 bases and 2 bases respectively, with 12 bases between them. In DNA form, the CDR3 reads TGTGCCACCAGTGATTTGCAGTGGAAAGCTAACACTGAAGCTTTCTTT. It yields the protein CATSDLQWKANTEAFF.

This clone appeared once. The chain couples TRBV7-8 to TRBJ2-1; 9 bases are shared with TRBD2. V gave up 4 bases and J gave up 5 bases; unmatched junction bases: 9. This CDR3 contains 16 residues. The germline CDR1 and CDR2 sequences are SGHVS and FQNEAQ. CDR3 region: CASSSRLAVPHNEQFF. The CDR3 DNA reads TGTGCCAGCAGCTCCCGACTAGCGGTCCCCCACAATGAGCAGTTCTTC.

The chain combines TRBV5-4 with TRBJ2-3; a weak D match, TRBD2 (7 bases). Trimming left V 6 bases short and J 2 bases short, with 22 bases between. The CDR3 runs 17 residues. The germline CDR1 and CDR2 sequences are SGHNT and YYREEE (reference sequence). As DNA, the CDR3 is TGTGCCAGCAAGGAGTGGGGGCGGGAGAAACCCACAGATACGCAGTATTTT. Protein sequence: CASKEWGREKPTDTQYF.

J is TRBJ2-5 and V is TRBV28; weak D call: TRBD2 (6 bases). V gave up 8 bases and J gave up 4 bases, with 14 bases separating them. The CDR3 runs 13 residues. Germline V CDR1 and CDR2: MDHEN, SYDVKM. The CDR3: CASEGRERETQYF. The CDR3 nucleotides are TGTGCCAGCGAGGGACGGGAGAGAGAGACCCAGTACTTC. Filled out from reference TRBV28 and TRBJ2-5, the complete variable domain reads DVKVTQSSRYLVKRTGEKVFLECVQDMDHENMFWYRQDPGLGLRLIYFSYDVKMKEKGDIPEGYSVSREKKERFSLILESASTNQTSMYLCASEGRERETQYFGPGTRLLVL.

The V and J genes are TRBV4-1 and TRBJ2-2, with D perhaps matching TRBD2 (7 bases). Trimming pared 1 base from V and 1 base from J, leaving 13 bases between. The length of the CDR3 is 17 residues. CDR1 and CDR2 (germline): MGHRA, YSYEKL. CDR3: CASSQARGARNTGELFF. CDR3 sequence (DNA): TGCGCCAGCAGCCAAGCCCGGGGGGCGCGGAACACCGGGGAGCTGTTTTTT.

This chain links TRBV28 with TRBJ1-5; D is unresolved. Trimming stripped 3 bases from V and 1 base from J, with 37 bases between. Germline CDR1 reads MDHEN; CDR2 reads SYDVKM. CDR3 length: 24 residues. The CDR3 loop is CASSFVGSWSANPRLRESNQPQHF. Here the CDR3 DNA reads TGTGCCAGCAGTTTTGTCGGTTCCTGGTCGGCAAATCCCCGACTAAGGGAAAGCAATCAGCCCCAGCATTTT.

The DNA for the CDR3 is TGCGCCAGCAGCCCGGGGAGGGATAGCAATCAGCCCCAGCATTTT. As protein: CASSPGRDSNQPQHF. V gene TRBV4-1 combines with J gene TRBJ1-5, with D hard to call. In germline, CDR1 is MGHRA, CDR2 YSYEKL. The CDR3 runs to 15 residues. V gave up 4 bases and J gave up 0 bases, with 10 bases separating them.

The chain has TRBV28 and TRBJ1-2, with D unclear. Deletions cut 1 base from V and 4 bases from J, with 10 bases between. This CDR3 spans 14 amino acids. Germline CDR1 reads MDHEN; CDR2 reads SYDVKM. The CDR3 DNA reads as TGTGCCAGCAGTTTATTGGGGTCAAGCTATGGCTACACCTTC. It specifies CASSLLGSSYGYTF.

This sequence joins TRBV3-1 (or the pseudogene TRBV3-2) and TRBJ1-2, with a tentative D call TRBD1 (5 bases). The germline CDR1 and CDR2 sequences are LGHDT and YNNKEL (reference sequence). The CDR3 is 16 amino acids. Between the trimmed V and J ends, which lost 2 bases and 5 bases, there was a span of 18 bases. CDR3 amino acids: CASSQKAQATYYGYTF. The CDR3 DNA reads TGTGCCAGCAGCCAAAAGGCACAGGCGACTTATTATGGCTACACCTTC.

The V call is TRBV29-1, the J call TRBJ2-3, with D possibly matching TRBD2 (6 bases). V lost 1 base and J lost 0, with 14 bases in between. Looked up from germline, CDR1 is SQVTM and CDR2 is ANQGSEA. This CDR3 contains 16 residues. CDR3 in amino acids: CSVEGTTETSTDTQYF. The CDR3 DNA reads as TGCAGCGTTGAAGGGACTACAGAGACCAGCACAGATACGCAGTATTTT.

This clone has only one observation. The chain combines TRBV28 with TRBJ2-7; D is possibly TRBD1 (5 bases). The CDR3 sequence is 15 residues long. V was trimmed by 4 bases and J by 4 bases, leaving 17 bases between them. Germline CDR1 is MDHEN and CDR2 is SYDVKM. This chain's CDR3 is CASSSQVREDYEQYF. In nucleotides, the CDR3 is TGTGCCAGCAGTTCACAGGTACGAGAAGATTACGAGCAGTACTTC.

The V call is TRBV21-1, the J call TRBJ2-7; the table names TRBD2, a call not compared with the DNA. TRBV21-1 is reported as a pseudogene. The CDR3 has 13 amino acids. The CDR3 protein is CASTPGRGNEQYF. For the CDR3, the DNA is TGTGCCAGCACCCCCGGTCGGGGTAACGAGCAGTACTTC.

The chain joins TRBV9 to TRBJ2-1; D is undetermined. Between the trimmed V and J ends, which lost 3 bases and 9 bases, there was a span of 7 bases. Germline CDR1 and CDR2: SGDLS and YYNGEE. This CDR3 is built from 11 residues. The CDR3: CASSALGEQFF. In nucleotides, the CDR3 is TGTGCCAGCAGCGCCCTAGGTGAGCAGTTCTTC.

The rearrangement uses TRBV24-1 and TRBJ2-5, with D possibly TRBD2 on 5 matching bases. The germline CDR1 and CDR2 sequences are KGHDR and SFDVKD. CDR3 length equals 13 residues. The ends were cut back, 2 bases at V and 5 bases at J, with 8 bases in the middle. The CDR3 DNA reads as TGTGCCACCAGTGATTCGGGCGGGGAGACCCAGTACTTC. Protein: CATSDSGGETQYF.

This chain links TRBV5-5 with TRBJ1-5; 10 bases align to TRBD1. The CDR3 totals 15 residues. V trimming: 3 bases; J trimming: 2 bases; junction bases outside the gene matches: 2. CDR1 SGHKS and CDR2 YYEKEE come from the germline V gene (reference sequence). The CDR3 DNA is TGTGCCAGCAGCTGGGGGACAGGGGGCAATCAGCCCCAGCATTTT. As protein: CASSWGTGGNQPQHF.

This clone appeared once. The chain employs TRBV6-2 or TRBV6-3 and TRBJ1-2; the D is unclear. The CDR3 is 15 residues long. Looked up from germline, CDR1 is MNHEY and CDR2 is SVGEGT. Trimming removed 6 bases at V and 0 bases at J, with 14 bases between. CDR3 sequence reads: CASSNGRTPNYGYTF. The CDR3 DNA follows: TGTGCCAGCAGCAACGGGCGGACCCCTAACTATGGCTACACCTTC.

The gene calls are TRBV3-1 (or the pseudogene TRBV3-2) and TRBJ1-1; D may be TRBD1 (5 bases). This CDR3 contains 15 residues. The V end was cut by 5 bases, the J end by 0 bases, with 13 bases between. The germline V gene has CDR1 LGHDT and CDR2 YNNKEL (reference sequence). This chain's CDR3 is CASSWLGGVNTEAFF. As DNA, the CDR3 is TGTGCCAGCAGCTGGTTGGGGGGGGTGAACACTGAAGCTTTCTTT.

V and J are TRBV27 and TRBJ2-7, with a weak D call TRBD1 (6 bases). The length of the CDR3 is 12 residues. V shed 5 bases and J shed 3 bases, with 8 bases lying between them. The germline gives CDR1 MNHEY, CDR2 SMNVEV (reference sequence). The CDR3 loop reads CASSPQGYEQYF. Written as DNA, the CDR3 is TGTGCCAGCAGTCCACAGGGCTACGAGCAGTACTTC.

J is TRBJ2-1 and V is TRBV29-1; 7 bases map to TRBD2. Germline V lookup: CDR1 SQVTM, CDR2 ANQGSEA. This CDR3 is built from 14 residues. Trimming cost V 5 bases and J 6 bases; bases outside gene matches: 10. The CDR3: CSVREVGGFNEQFF. The DNA of the CDR3 is TGCAGCGTTCGAGAGGTGGGAGGGTTCAATGAGCAGTTCTTC.

This clone was counted once. The rearrangement joins TRBV2 to TRBJ2-7, with 8 bases identical to TRBD2. V lost 3 bases, J lost 3 bases, and 4 bases stayed unmatched. This CDR3 is built from 14 residues. The germline V gene has CDR1 SNHLY and CDR2 FYNNEI. CDR3 amino acids: CASSEGLAGYEQYF. CDR3 in DNA: TGTGCCAGCAGTGAGGGTCTAGCGGGCTACGAGCAGTACTTC.

This chain links TRBV6-5 with TRBJ2-4; 8 positions agree with TRBD1. This CDR3 is 14 amino acids long. V lost 8 bases to trimming and J lost 1 base; unmatched junction nucleotides: 4. Per the germline V gene, CDR1 is MNHEY and CDR2 is SVGAGI. The CDR3 DNA reads as TGTGCCAGCCTGACAGGGGTGGCCAAAAACATTCAGTACTTC. As protein: CASLTGVAKNIQYF.

The chain combines TRBV4-1 with TRBJ2-6; 8 nucleotides line up with TRBD2. J was trimmed by 4 bases and V by 0 bases; bases with no gene match: 11. The CDR3 covers 19 residues. Germline V gene lookup returns CDR1 MGHRA and CDR2 YSYEKL. The CDR3 coding sequence is TGCGCCAGCAGCCAAGATAGATTAGCGGGGAGGTCCGGGGCCAACGTCCTGACTTTC. Translated: CASSQDRLAGRSGANVLTF.

J is TRBJ2-2 and V is TRBV21-1. TRBV21-1 has pseudogene status. This CDR3 has 16 residues. The CDR3 nucleotides are TGTGCCAGCAGCAAAGAGGGCAACAAGAGATCCGGGGAGCTGTTTTTT. Protein: CASSKEGNKRSGELFF.

This chain uses TRBV18 with TRBJ2-2, with no clear D. There are 17 residues in the CDR3. CDR1 is KGHSH and CDR2 is LQKENI in the germline V gene. The germline V and J ends were trimmed by 4 bases and 2 bases, with 17 bases remaining between them. The CDR3 nucleotides read TGTGCCAGCTCACAACTCTCCACCGGCACTAACACCGGGGAGCTGTTTTTT. It specifies CASSQLSTGTNTGELFF. The whole variable domain, remainder taken from reference TRBV18 and TRBJ2-2, is NAGVMQNPRHLVRRRGQEARLRCSPMKGHSHVYWYRQLPEEGLKFMVYLQKENIIDESGMPKERFSAEFPKEGPSILRIQQVVRGDSAAYFCASSQLSTGTNTGELFFGEGSRLTVL.

This chain uses TRBV3-1 (or the pseudogene TRBV3-2) with TRBJ1-4; 7 bases fit TRBD1. Germline CDR1 and CDR2: LGHDT and YNNKEL (reference sequence). Trimming removed 4 bases from V and 4 bases from J; junction bases left unmatched: 3. The CDR3 runs to 14 residues. Written as DNA, the CDR3 is TGTGCCAGCAGCCCACAGGGGCATAATGAAAAACTGTTTTTT. Translated: CASSPQGHNEKLFF.

This clone was detected only once. V usage is TRBV28 and J usage is TRBJ1-5; D not certain. There are 12 residues in the CDR3. Germline CDR1 reads MDHEN; CDR2 reads SYDVKM. V lost 8 bases and J lost 3, with 8 bases in between. This CDR3 is CASRTANQPQHF. Here the CDR3 DNA reads TGTGCCAGCCGCACAGCCAATCAGCCCCAGCATTTT. The full variable domain, completed using reference TRBV28 and TRBJ1-5, is DVKVTQSSRYLVKRTGEKVFLECVQDMDHENMFWYRQDPGLGLRLIYFSYDVKMKEKGDIPEGYSVSREKKERFSLILESASTNQTSMYLCASRTANQPQHFGDGTRLSIL.